Below are 5 T cell receptor beta chains sequenced from a single sample in a study of CD8+ T cells in alopecia areata. Treatment here: oral pan-JAK inhibitor, 5-10 mg twice daily. Reverse transcription of extracted RNA yielded cDNA, which provided the sequencing template. Repertoires were generated with immunoSEQ multiplex PCR, while TCRdb's copy carries only in-frame clones and drops some. Here the sample spans roughly 200,000 clones, roughly 53% being singletons. This sample comprised CD8+ T cells sorted from blood, obtained at week 24, from a patient treated with tofacitinib. The receptors here all came from a human donor with alopecia areata.

The chain joins TRBV9 to TRBJ1-2, with TRBD1 identical over 7 bases. Trimming cost V 3 bases and J 3 bases; bases outside gene matches: 5. CDR3 size: 14 residues. CDR1 is SGDLS and CDR2 is YYNGEE in the germline V gene. This CDR3 reads CASSATGHDYGYTF. The DNA of the CDR3 is TGTGCCAGCAGCGCGACAGGGCATGACTATGGCTACACCTTC. Using reference TRBV9 and TRBJ1-2 for the parts outside the CDR3, the full variable domain is DSGVTQTPKHLITATGQRVTLRCSPRSGDLSVYWYQQSLDQGLQFLIQYYNGEERAKGNILERFSAQQFPDLHSELNLSSLELGDSALYFCASSATGHDYGYTFGSGTRLTVV.

V gene TRBV4-3 combines with J gene TRBJ1-2; 7 bases agree with TRBD1. This CDR3 has 13 residues. Germline loops: CDR1 LGHNA, CDR2 YSLEER. With V trimmed by 4 bases and J by 4 bases, 3 bases remained unmatched. The CDR3 here is CASSPGTVYGYTF. CDR3 sequence (DNA): TGCGCCAGCAGCCCGGGGACAGTCTATGGCTACACCTTC.

The V and J genes are TRBV27 and TRBJ1-6; D is unclear. The V and J ends lost 2 bases and 8 bases respectively, with 10 bases between them. The germline V gene encodes CDR1 MNHEY and CDR2 SMNVEV (reference sequence). CDR3 length: 14 amino acids. The CDR3 DNA is TGTGCCAGCAGTTTAGCCGGGGAGTATTCACCCCTCCACTTT. Translation gives CASSLAGEYSPLHF.

The chain uses TRBV7-9 and TRBJ2-1; D perhaps matches TRBD1 (5 bases). CDR1 is SEHNR, CDR2 FQNEAQ, per germline (reference sequence). V lost 6 bases and J lost 4, with 16 bases in between. This CDR3 is 15 amino acids long. This CDR3 reads CASRGNRISYNEQFF. CDR3 DNA sequence: TGTGCCAGCAGAGGAAACAGGATATCATACAATGAGCAGTTCTTC.

V is TRBV19 and J is TRBJ1-2; no firm D call. Trimming removed 7 bases at V and 2 bases at J, with 17 bases between. The CDR3 is 15 amino acids. Germline V gives CDR1 LNHDA, CDR2 SQIVND (reference sequence). The DNA of the CDR3 is TGTGCCAGTACGGCAGACGATACAACAAACTATGGCTACACCTTC. Translating it yields CASTADDTTNYGYTF.